These 32 T cell receptor beta chains were sequenced from one sample in a study of spatial heterogeneity in lung cancer. Described time point: sample taken at primary tumor resection. Extraction of whole RNA from tumor, nontumor lung or frozen PBMC preceded unsorted sequencing. TCRdb analysed the 5' RACE reads with MiXCR anew, one entry per CDR3 protein. The table shows 4,400 or so distinct CDR3 sequences, with approximately 53% occurring only once. Sequenced here: PBMCs, sampled at surgery. Receptor source: a female donor with early-stage non-small cell lung cancer.

About this clonotype: This beta chain is off target for a library built for alpha chains, so its abundance means little. This sequence joins TRBV29-1 and TRBJ2-2; TRBD2 aligns across 7 bases. The CDR3 totals 14 residues. CDR1 is SQVTM, CDR2 ANQGSEA, per germline. Germline trimming cut 6 bases from V and 3 bases from J; bases unmatched to any gene: 7. The CDR3 reads CSVGGASHTGELFF. In DNA, the CDR3 is TGCAGCGTGGGAGGGGCGTCCCACACCGGGGAGCTGTTTTTT.

To note about this clonotype: This beta chain slipped into a library made for alpha chains as a stray read, so its size is not meaningful. The genes are TRBV4-1 and TRBJ2-7; 10 bases map to TRBD2. V was pared by 3 bases and J by 4 bases, with 9 bases of the junction left unmatched. The CDR3 is 16 amino acids. Germline-derived CDR1 and CDR2 are MGHRA and YSYEKL. The CDR3 loop reads CASSHYSGRHTYEQYF. CDR3 coding DNA: TGCGCCAGCAGCCACTATAGCGGGAGGCACACTTACGAGCAGTACTTC.

With regard to this clonotype: A library made for alpha chains picked up this beta chain off target, so its size means little. The chain combines TRBV12-3 or TRBV12-4 with TRBJ2-2; perhaps TRBD1 as D (5 bases). V shed 3 bases and J shed 3 bases, with 11 bases lying between them. CDR3 length: 15 amino acids. The CDR3 spells CASSFFQGDTGELFF. The CDR3 bases are TGTGCCAGCAGTTTCTTCCAGGGTGACACCGGGGAGCTGTTTTTT.

About this clonotype itself: Because this beta chain is a stray read in a library intended to capture alpha chains, its abundance should not be given much weight. The chain uses TRBV19 and TRBJ2-2; D unresolved. Germline loops: CDR1 LNHDA, CDR2 SQIVND (reference sequence). The V end lost 3 bases, the J end lost 7 bases, and 6 bases lay between the germline ends. This CDR3 comprises 12 residues. For the CDR3, the DNA is TGTGCCAGTAGTATTCACGACGGGGAGCTGTTTTTT. Encoded protein: CASSIHDGELFF.

As concerns this clonotype: Because the library targeted alpha chains, this beta chain is an off-target read whose size means little. The rearrangement uses TRBV6-2 or TRBV6-3 and TRBJ2-3; 10 bases line up with TRBD1. Germline V gives CDR1 MNHEY, CDR2 SVGEGT. The CDR3 is 17 amino acids. Trimming cost V 6 bases and J 4 bases; bases outside gene matches: 13. CDR3 protein: CASRIHSGTGVADTQYF. DNA for the CDR3: TGTGCCAGCAGGATCCACTCCGGGACAGGGGTCGCAGATACGCAGTATTTT.

As regards this clonotype: This beta chain slipped into a library made for alpha chains as a stray read, so its size is not meaningful. The CDR3 is CASSPQSLAGGETQYF. The DNA for the CDR3 is TGTGCCAGCAGCCCCCAGTCCCTAGCGGGTGGTGAGACCCAGTACTTC. This chain joins TRBV11-2 and TRBJ2-5; 8 bases fit TRBD2. The junction had 13 bases not matched to a gene; V was cut back by 5 bases and J by 5 bases. CDR3 length: 16 amino acids. The V gene's germline CDR1 is SGHAT and CDR2 FQNNGV.

About this clonotype itself: The size of this beta chain means little, since it is a stray read in a library made for alpha chains. V is TRBV11-2 and J is TRBJ2-7; TRBD1 matches 9 bases. V was clipped by 6 bases and J by 4 bases; unmatched bases: 7. Germline-derived CDR1 and CDR2 are SGHAT and FQNNGV. The CDR3 length is 14 residues. The CDR3 loop is CASSLQGATYEQYV. The CDR3 nucleotides are TGTGCCAGCAGTTTACAGGGGGCGACATACGAGCAGTACGTC.

About this clonotype: Found in a library prepared for alpha chains, this beta chain is an off-target read, and its abundance has little meaning. V and J are TRBV4-3 and TRBJ2-7; D call uncertain. Germline values: CDR1 LGHNA, CDR2 YSLEER. The CDR3 has 14 amino acids. Deletions cut 5 bases from V and 3 bases from J, with 14 bases between. In nucleotides, the CDR3 is TGCGCCAGCAGCAGAGGCGGCCAGTACTACGAGCAGTACTTC. It encodes CASSRGGQYYEQYF.

Concerning this clonotype: The library was designed around alpha chains, so this beta chain is a stray read whose abundance carries little weight. J is TRBJ2-3 and V is TRBV14; D may match TRBD1 or TRBD2 (5 bases each). Trimming shortened V by 4 bases and J by 0 bases, and 11 bases separated the two germline ends. The CDR3 covers 15 residues. Germline V CDR1 and CDR2: SGHDN, FVKESK. CDR3 coding DNA: TGTGCCAGCAGCCTCCTGGGGGACAGCACAGATACGCAGTATTTT. The encoded protein is CASSLLGDSTDTQYF.

This clonotype was seen once. This beta chain turned up in a library designed for alpha chains; as an off-target read, its abundance says little. The rearrangement joins TRBV4-3 to TRBJ2-5, with 7 bases that match TRBD2. V was clipped by 1 base and J by 2 bases; unmatched bases: 4. The germline V gene has CDR1 LGHNA and CDR2 YSLEER. This CDR3 region has 15 residues. CDR3 in DNA: TGCGCCAGCAGCCAAGTCCCGCGGGAGCAAGAGACCCAGTACTTC. Translating gives CASSQVPREQETQYF.

Comment on this clonotype: Within a library made for alpha chains, this beta chain is off target, and its count is uninformative. The V call is TRBV2, the J call TRBJ2-7; D is ambiguous. Germline V gene sequence: CDR1 SNHLY, CDR2 FYNNEI. Trimming took 2 bases from V and 2 from J, leaving 7 bases between them. This CDR3 has 13 amino acids. CDR3 coding DNA: TGTGCCAGCAGTGAAAACCGCGCCTACGAGCAGTACGTC. Its protein is CASSENRAYEQYV.

In regard to this clonotype: This beta chain came through as a stray read in a library set up for alpha chains, and its size says little. The CDR3 here is CASSQGGLTTGYGYTF. CDR3 DNA sequence: TGCGCCAGCAGCCAAGGGGGACTCACAACAGGTTATGGCTACACCTTC. V gene TRBV4-3 combines with J gene TRBJ1-2, with D possibly TRBD1 on 5 matching bases. The CDR3 loop spans 16 amino acids. In germline, CDR1 is LGHNA, CDR2 YSLEER. V was pared by 1 base and J by 5 bases, with 17 bases between.

On this clonotype: The library was built for alpha chains, so this beta chain is an off-target read and its size means little. The rearrangement links TRBV7-3 to TRBJ2-1; a possible D gene is TRBD1 (6 bases). Germline V gene sequence: CDR1 SGHTA, CDR2 FQGTGA. Trimming took 4 bases from V and 1 from J, leaving 20 bases between them. The CDR3 has 18 residues. CDR3 DNA sequence: TGTGCCAGCAGCTCTACCCCCGGGACAAGCCTGTCCTACAATGAGCAGTTCTTC. Protein: CASSSTPGTSLSYNEQFF. The full variable domain, completed using reference TRBV7-3 and TRBJ2-1, is GAGVSQTPSNKVTEKGKYVELRCDPISGHTALYWYRQSLGQGPEFLIYFQGTGAADDSGLPNDRFFAVRPEGSVSTLKIQRTERGDSAVYLCASSSTPGTSLSYNEQFFGPGTRLTVL.

With regard to this clonotype: This beta chain is a stray sequence in a library constructed for alpha chains; its clone size is not meaningful. The chain recombines TRBV9 with TRBJ2-3; 7 bases match TRBD1. The ends lost 4 bases at V and 6 bases at J; junction bases unmatched: 11. Germline V lookup: CDR1 SGDLS, CDR2 YYNGEE. There are 15 residues in the CDR3. The CDR3 coding sequence is TGTGCCAGCAGCCCTAGGACAGGAGATGCGGATACGCAGTATTTT. It yields the protein CASSPRTGDADTQYF.

To note about this clonotype: With the library built for alpha chains, this beta chain is off target and its frequency is not meaningful. The V gene is TRBV5-6, the J gene TRBJ2-7, with D perhaps matching TRBD2 (6 bases). The CDR3 sequence is 13 residues long. Per germline, CDR1 SGHDT and CDR2 YYEEEE. Trimming left V 3 bases short and J 3 bases short, with 10 bases between. The CDR3 bases are TGTGCCAGCAGCTCGGGGGTGGGCTACGAGCAGTACTTC. It yields the protein CASSSGVGYEQYF.

This clonotype was seen only a few times. This beta chain came through as a stray read in a library set up for alpha chains, and its size says little. V is TRBV20-1 and J is TRBJ2-7; D unclear. This CDR3 is 13 amino acids long. Between the trimmed V and J ends, which lost 6 bases and 7 bases, there was a span of 19 bases. Germline V gene data show CDR1 as DFQATT and CDR2 as SNEGSKA (reference sequence). CDR3 nucleotide sequence: TGCAGTGCCACCGACAAAAGAGCGAGGGAGCAGTACTTC. It specifies CSATDKRAREQYF.

This clonotype has more than one count but fewer than ten. This beta chain is off target for a library built for alpha chains, so its abundance means little. The chain has TRBV27 and TRBJ1-2; a possible D gene is TRBD1 (5 bases). Trimming stripped 2 bases from V and 8 bases from J, with 18 bases between. The CDR3 has 15 residues. Germline assignment: CDR1 MNHEY and CDR2 SMNVEV (reference sequence). The CDR3 bases are TGTGCCAGCAGTTTAGCTCAGTACGGGGCGCAGGGCTACACCTTC. Encoded protein: CASSLAQYGAQGYTF.

A note on this clonotype: In a library made to pick up alpha chains, this beta chain is a stray read with a size that means little. The chain has TRBV5-6 and TRBJ2-5; a possible D gene is TRBD1 (5 bases). The CDR3 extends over 12 amino acids. With 4 bases removed from V and 5 bases from J, the gap between germline ends came to 9 bases. Germline values: CDR1 SGHDT, CDR2 YYEEEE. CDR3 amino acids: CASSQGIETQYF. CDR3 DNA: TGTGCCAGCAGCCAGGGCATTGAGACCCAGTACTTC.

This clonotype was seen only once. Because the library targeted alpha chains, this beta chain is an off-target read whose size means little. The chain employs TRBV4-3 and TRBJ2-3; D possibly corresponds to TRBD2 (6 bases). V was cut by 1 base and J by 3 bases, with 17 bases left in between. The CDR3 length is 17 residues. Germline V gene lookup returns CDR1 LGHNA and CDR2 YSLEER. CDR3 region: CASSQAPVRGLTDTQYF. The CDR3 DNA follows: TGCGCCAGCAGCCAAGCCCCCGTGCGGGGATTGACAGATACGCAGTATTTT.

In the case of this clonotype: Being off target in a library aimed at alpha chains, this beta chain has a size of little meaning. CDR3 region: CASSSFSYEQYF. In DNA, the CDR3 is TGTGCCAGCAGTTCTTTTAGCTACGAGCAGTACTTC. The chain carries TRBV28 and TRBJ2-7, with unresolved D. V lost 4 bases, J lost 3 bases, and 7 bases lay in between. The germline V gene has CDR1 MDHEN and CDR2 SYDVKM. The CDR3 has 12 amino acids.

As concerns this clonotype: Compared with germline, one end of the junction differs, possibly owing to a read error. Because the library targeted alpha chains, this beta chain is an off-target read whose size means little. V gene TRBV7-7 combines with J gene TRBJ2-2, with a tentative D call TRBD2 (6 bases). The CDR3 length is 14 residues. CDR1 is SSHAT, CDR2 FNYEAQ, per germline (reference sequence). CDR3 region: CASSPDYNTGELFF. CDR3 sequence (DNA): TGTGCTAGCAGCCCGGACTACAACACCGGGGAGCTGTTTTTT.

This clonotype was observed a few times. This beta chain came through as a stray read in a library set up for alpha chains, and its size says little. The chain is built from TRBV29-1 and TRBJ2-7; D could derive from TRBD1 or TRBD2 (6 bases each). In germline, CDR1 is SQVTM, CDR2 ANQGSEA. This CDR3 is built from 14 residues. Trimming took off 1 base at V and 6 bases at J, with 16 bases between the two ends. CDR3 nucleotide sequence: TGCAGCGTTGAAGGACCCAACGGGGGCGGCGAGCAGTACTTC. Its protein product is CSVEGPNGGGEQYF.

To note about this clonotype: Being off target in a library aimed at alpha chains, this beta chain has a size of little meaning. CDR3 nucleotide sequence: TGTGCCAGCAATACCGGGACTAGCGGGAGGGCCGGGGAGACCCAGTACTTC. Protein sequence: CASNTGTSGRAGETQYF. The chain combines TRBV6-2 or TRBV6-3 with TRBJ2-5; 16 bases are shared with TRBD2. Germline V lookup: CDR1 MNHEY, CDR2 SVGEGT. The CDR3 loop spans 17 amino acids. J lost 5 bases, V lost 7 bases, and 10 bases had no gene match.

By sample fraction, this clonotype is large. With the library built for alpha chains, this beta chain is off target and its frequency is not meaningful. The chain carries TRBV30 and TRBJ2-3; D may be TRBD1 (6 bases). The CDR3 sequence is 13 residues long. Trimming took off 5 bases at V and 6 bases at J, with 15 bases between the two ends. Germline V lookup: CDR1 GTSNPN, CDR2 SVGIG (reference sequence). The CDR3, as DNA: TGTGCCTGGGACAGAGGGGGACGGGATACGCAGTATTTT. Its protein product is CAWDRGGRDTQYF.

This clonotype has a handful of counts. This beta chain was picked up by a library intended for alpha chains and is off target, so its count carries little meaning. This chain links TRBV2 with TRBJ2-6, with 7 bases fitting TRBD1. The CDR3 runs to 16 residues. V dropped 6 bases and J dropped 0; count of bases not matched to a gene: 5. Germline-derived CDR1 and CDR2 are SNHLY and FYNNEI. CDR3 loop: CASRTGHYSGANVLTF. The CDR3 DNA reads as TGTGCCAGCAGGACAGGGCACTACTCTGGGGCCAACGTCCTGACTTTC. Variable domain in full (rest from reference TRBV2 and TRBJ2-6): EPEVTQTPSHQVTQMGQEVILRCVPISNHLYFYWYRQILGQKVEFLVSFYNNEISEKSEIFDDQFSVERPDGSNFTLKIRSTKLEDSAMYFCASRTGHYSGANVLTFGAGSRLTVL.

A word on this clonotype: This beta chain lies outside the target of a library built for alpha chains; its clone size means little. This sequence joins TRBV7-2 and TRBJ2-1; 10 nucleotides align to TRBD2. Germline V lookup: CDR1 SGHTA, CDR2 FQGNSA. Trimming took 5 bases from V and 10 from J; bases not matched to a gene: 17. The CDR3 covers 17 residues. The CDR3 is CASSPPNPLAGAHEQFF. Here the CDR3 DNA reads TGTGCCAGCAGCCCCCCAAACCCTCTAGCGGGGGCCCACGAGCAGTTCTTC.

There are a few counts of this clonotype. The library was built for alpha chains, so this beta chain is an off-target read and its size means little. CDR3 nucleotides: TGTGCCAGCAGCAAAGGGGACCAGCTAGCCAAAAACATTCAGTACTTC. It translates to CASSKGDQLAKNIQYF. The chain employs TRBV21-1 and TRBJ2-4; the D call in the table, TRBD1, was not verified against the DNA. TRBV21-1 is deemed a pseudogene. CDR3 length equals 16 residues.

About this clonotype: This beta chain is a stray sequence in a library constructed for alpha chains; its clone size is not meaningful. The chain recombines TRBV9 with TRBJ2-6; no clear D gene. There are 13 residues in the CDR3. Trimming cost V 2 bases and J 2 bases, with 2 bases left between them. Germline V gives CDR1 SGDLS, CDR2 YYNGEE. The CDR3 sequence is CASSVTGANVLTF. CDR3 bases: TGTGCCAGCAGCGTGACTGGGGCCAACGTCCTGACTTTC.

About this clonotype: For a library built for alpha chains, this beta chain is a stray read; little rests on its size. The chain joins TRBV29-1 to TRBJ1-3, with D possibly TRBD1 on 5 matching bases. Trimming took 7 bases from V and 0 from J, leaving 13 bases between them. The germline CDR1 and CDR2 sequences are SQVTM and ANQGSEA. The CDR3 is 14 residues long. CDR3 in DNA: TGCAGCGGGCAGGGAAGTGGCTCTGGAAACACCATATATTTT. It yields the protein CSGQGSGSGNTIYF.

This clonotype ranks as large. Because this beta chain is a stray read in a library intended to capture alpha chains, its abundance should not be given much weight. The J gene is TRBJ2-1, the V gene TRBV7-9, with 9 bases that match TRBD1. The CDR3 sequence is 15 residues long. Germline V gene data show CDR1 as SEHNR and CDR2 as FQNEAQ (reference sequence). Trimming cost V 3 bases and J 5 bases; bases outside gene matches: 5. The CDR3 coding sequence is TGTGCCAGCAGCTTTTGGACAGGGGCCCACAATGAGCAGTTCTTC. Translation gives CASSFWTGAHNEQFF.

On this clonotype: The library was designed around alpha chains, so this beta chain is a stray read whose abundance carries little weight. This chain joins TRBV4-1 and TRBJ2-1, with D perhaps TRBD1 (5 bases). The CDR3 length is 15 residues. V was pared by 0 bases and J by 6 bases, with 12 bases between. Germline CDR1 is MGHRA and CDR2 is YSYEKL. The CDR3 sequence: CASSQDPERGNEQFF. The DNA of the CDR3 is TGCGCCAGCAGCCAAGACCCCGAAAGGGGCAATGAGCAGTTCTTC.

A word on this clonotype: Because this beta chain is a stray read in a library intended to capture alpha chains, its abundance should not be given much weight. The V and J genes are TRBV10-2 and TRBJ2-3; D gene ambiguous. CDR3 length: 15 residues. Looked up from germline, CDR1 is WSHSY and CDR2 is SAAADI. The V gene lost 3 bases and the J gene lost 0 bases, with 10 bases spanning the gap. CDR3 in DNA: TGCGCCAGCAGTGAAGGTTTTCCTAGCACAGATACGCAGTATTTT. Translated: CASSEGFPSTDTQYF.